This is a list of T cell receptor beta chains from one sample in a study of T cells in Graves' hyperthyroidism and ophthalmopathy. TCRdb re-called the multiplex PCR reads through MiXCR, storing one row per CDR3 protein. The sample includes about 420,000 distinct CDR3 sequences, approximately 13% of them seen just once. Specimen: blood. All receptors come from a woman aged 18-29 years with Graves' hyperthyroidism. The CDR3 runs from the conserved cysteine through the conserved F or W. The D gene is left open where the match is weak. Size is stated for part of the rows, as once, few or many counts, or as a class when the clone is expanded.

>TRBV5-1|TRBJ2-7|TRBD1|few
TGCGCCAGCAGCTCCTTGGGACAGGAGTGGTACGAGCAGTACTTC
CASSSLGQEWYEQYF
>TRBV3-1|TRBJ2-1|NA|many
TGTGCCAGCAGCCAAGGGAGCAACAATGAGCAGTTCTTC
CASSQGSNNEQFF
>TRBV15|TRBJ2-7|TRBD2|NA
TGTGCCACCAGCAGAGATCTAGGGACTACCTCCTACGAGCAGTACTTC
CATSRDLGTTSYEQYF
>TRBV20-1|TRBJ1-1|NA|few
TGCAGTGCCGGAGGCGCGGACACTGAAGCTTTCTTT
CSAGGADTEAFF
>TRBV28|TRBJ1-1|NA|many
TGTGCCAGCAGTTTGCCGACAGCGAACACTGAAGCTTTCTTT
CASSLPTANTEAFF
>TRBV5-1|TRBJ1-2|NA|many
TGCGCCAGCAGCTCGAATGGAGGAGACTATGGCTACACCTTC
CASSSNGGDYGYTF
>TRBV9|TRBJ1-3|NA|NA
TGTGCCAGCAGCGTAGGGGGCAGGGTTGGAAACACCATATATTTT
CASSVGGRVGNTIYF
>TRBV30|TRBJ2-7|NA|many
TGTGCCTGGAGCCTTTCGGGTACCTACGAGCAGTACTTC
CAWSLSGTYEQYF
>TRBV7-9|TRBJ1-6|NA|many
TGTGCCAGCAGCTTAGGGATAACTGAATTGGAACCCCTCCACTTT
CASSLGITELEPLHF
>TRBV27|TRBJ1-5|NA|few
TGTGCCAGCAGTCCCACCTACTTCGGGGAAGGTCAGCCCCAGCATTTT
CASSPTYFGEGQPQHF
>TRBV28|TRBJ1-2|TRBD1|many
TGTGCCAGCAGTTCAGGACAGGACTATGGCTACACCTTC
CASSSGQDYGYTF
>TRBV2|TRBJ1-1|NA|many
TGTGCCAGCAGTGAAAGTCAGGGGATGAGCACTGAAGCTTTCTTT
CASSESQGMSTEAFF
>TRBV15|TRBJ2-3|TRBD1|few
TGTGCCACCAGCAGACGCGGACAGGGTCGTACAGATACGCAGTATTTT
CATSRRGQGRTDTQYF
>TRBV29-1|TRBJ2-7|NA|many
TGCAGCGTTGGGGGCAGCTACGAGCAGTACTTC
CSVGGSYEQYF
>TRBV20-1|TRBJ2-7|TRBD1|many
TGCAGTGCTTTAGCCGGGACAGGGTCGGACGAGCAGTACTTC
CSALAGTGSDEQYF
>TRBV27|TRBJ2-3|TRBD2|few
TGTGCCAGCAGTTATACTCGACTAGCGGGAGTGACAGATACGCAGTATTTT
CASSYTRLAGVTDTQYF
>TRBV12-3/TRBV12-4|TRBJ2-7|TRBD2|many
TGTGCCAGCAGTTACCGTCCGGGACTAGACACCTACGAGCAGTACTTC
CASSYRPGLDTYEQYF
>TRBV5-1|TRBJ2-7|NA|NA
TGCGCCAGCAGCGAAGGGGAGGAGGAGCAGTACTTC
CASSEGEEEQYF
>TRBV20-1|TRBJ1-2|TRBD1|many
TGCAGTGCCCGTGGGACAGGGGGCGTTGAGGGCTACACCTTC
CSARGTGGVEGYTF
>TRBV10-1|TRBJ2-7|TRBD2|NA
TGCGCCAGCAGTGTCCGGCTAGCGGGAGTACTCGTTGTCTGGTACGAGCAGTACTTC
CASSVRLAGVLVVWYEQYF